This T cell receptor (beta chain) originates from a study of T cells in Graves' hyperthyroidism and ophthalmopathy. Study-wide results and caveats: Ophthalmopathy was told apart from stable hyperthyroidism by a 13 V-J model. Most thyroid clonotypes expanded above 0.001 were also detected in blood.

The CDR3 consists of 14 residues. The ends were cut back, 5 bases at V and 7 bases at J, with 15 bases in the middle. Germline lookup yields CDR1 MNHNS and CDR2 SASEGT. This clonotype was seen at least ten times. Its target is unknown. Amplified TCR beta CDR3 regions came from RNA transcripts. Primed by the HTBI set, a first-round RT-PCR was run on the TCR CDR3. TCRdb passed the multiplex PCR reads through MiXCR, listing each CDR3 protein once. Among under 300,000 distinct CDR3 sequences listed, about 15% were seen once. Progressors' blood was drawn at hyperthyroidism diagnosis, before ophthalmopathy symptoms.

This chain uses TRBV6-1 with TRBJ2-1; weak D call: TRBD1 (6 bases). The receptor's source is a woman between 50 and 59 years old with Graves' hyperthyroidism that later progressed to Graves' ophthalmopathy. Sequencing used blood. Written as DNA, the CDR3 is TGTGCCAGCAGTCTCCAGGGGATCAGTAATGAGCAGTTCTTC. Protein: CASSLQGISNEQFF.